This TCR beta chain originates from a study of blood T cell repertoires in COVID-19. About the study: Material from acute and convalescent COVID-19 was sourced from the United States, Italy and Spain. From T cells, B-cell-depleted T cells, or PBMCs came the material, which was cDNA or gDNA.

This CDR3 has 11 amino acids. V shed 4 bases, J shed 10 bases, and the junction held 2 bases outside the gene matches. The germline gives CDR1 LNHDA, CDR2 SQIVND (reference sequence). Authors' processing steps: Researchers report that nucleated cell counts were estimated from reference gene primer amplification. Clones were sequenced by immunoSEQ multiplex PCR, and TCRdb holds only the in-frame ones, with some missing. V, J and clone size reflect that table, while D and trimming were determined from the DNA. The table includes fewer than 500,000 clones, approximately 90% detected once. The TCR sequence derives from a woman aged 25 to 45 with active or convalescent COVID-19. The J gene is TRBJ1-1, the V gene TRBV19; TRBD1 aligns across 8 bases. Sequenced sample: peripheral blood. DNA of the CDR3: TGTGCCAGTAGTACCGGACAGGGAGCTTTCTTT. As protein: CASSTGQGAFF.